These 28 T cell receptor beta chains share one sample of origin, sequenced in a study of cytomegalovirus exposure and HLA in healthy donors. With 60 Vbeta and 13 Jbeta primers, the PCR was carried out. TCRdb's table, derived via immunoSEQ multiplex PCR, lists solely in-frame clones and lacks some. The table records over 150,000 clones, more than 80% of them present only once. The material sequenced was PBMCs. The receptors derive from a boy younger than 18 in good health and CMV-seronegative.

This clone has more than one count but fewer than ten. The chain employs TRBV27 and TRBJ2-5, with 8 bases matching TRBD1. From germline, CDR1 is MNHEY and CDR2 SMNVEV (reference sequence). This CDR3 comprises 15 residues. After removal of 6 bases from V and 3 bases from J, the junction contained 9 bases not matched to a gene. The CDR3 nucleotides are TGTGCCAGCAGGAAATATGGACAGGGCGAAGAGACCCAGTACTTC. Its translation: CASRKYGQGEETQYF.

This chain links TRBV19 with TRBJ1-4; D may be TRBD1 (5 bases). The CDR3 length is 13 residues. Germline values: CDR1 LNHDA, CDR2 SQIVND (reference sequence). V was pared by 10 bases and J by 8 bases, with 17 bases between. CDR3 region: CATADTSYEKLFF. In DNA, the CDR3 is TGTGCCACCGCGGACACCTCTTACGAAAAACTGTTTTTT.

The CDR3 region is CATSGGPTTDTQYF. For the CDR3, the DNA is TGTGCCACTAGCGGGGGGCCCACCACAGATACGCAGTATTTT. The rearrangement links TRBV5-4 to TRBJ2-3, with TRBD2 matching 11 bases. CDR3 length: 14 amino acids. Germline V lookup: CDR1 SGHNT, CDR2 YYREEE (reference sequence). Trimming cost V 9 bases and J 2 bases; bases outside gene matches: 5.

This clone was seen only once. The chain recombines TRBV7-2 with TRBJ2-3; tentative D call: TRBD1 (7 bases). This CDR3 comprises 16 residues. Germline V CDR1 and CDR2: SGHTA, FQGNSA. Deletions cut 3 bases from V and 3 bases from J, with 16 bases between. The CDR3 loop is CASSLGPGGWTDTQYF. The CDR3 coding sequence is TGTGCCAGCAGCTTGGGGCCAGGGGGGTGGACAGATACGCAGTATTTT.

The gene calls are TRBV7-9 and TRBJ2-7; weak D call: TRBD1 (5 bases). Germline assignment: CDR1 SEHNR and CDR2 FQNEAQ (reference sequence). This CDR3 has 16 residues. The ends were cut back, 0 bases at V and 0 bases at J, with 12 bases in the middle. The CDR3 DNA reads TGTGCCAGCAGCTTAGCGGGCCAGGGCCTCTCCTACGAGCAGTACTTC. It is translated as CASSLAGQGLSYEQYF.

The genes are TRBV6-5 and TRBJ2-7; TRBD2 matches at 10 bases. The CDR3 consists of 15 residues. The V and J ends lost 3 bases and 3 bases, in that order; junction bases with no gene match: 5. Germline loops: CDR1 MNHEY, CDR2 SVGAGI. As DNA, the CDR3 is TGTGCCAGCAGTTATCTAGCGGGAGTTAACTACGAGCAGTACTTC. Translated, it gives CASSYLAGVNYEQYF.

The J gene is TRBJ2-3, the V gene TRBV15; tentatively, D is TRBD2 (5 bases). In germline, CDR1 is LNHNV, CDR2 YYDKDF (reference sequence). This CDR3 is 16 amino acids long. Trimming cost V 4 bases and J 2 bases, with 16 bases left between them. CDR3 sequence (DNA): TGTGCCACCAGCATAAGGACTCACTTATACACAGATACGCAGTATTTT. This gives the protein CATSIRTHLYTDTQYF.

The chain uses TRBV6-6 and TRBJ2-7; 10 nucleotides match TRBD1. The CDR3 extends over 14 amino acids. J gave up 7 bases and V 8 bases, and 11 bases lay outside the gene matches. Germline lookup yields CDR1 MNHNY and CDR2 SVGAGI (reference sequence). CDR3 DNA: TGTGCCAGCGGGTTCGAGACAGGGGGCTGGGAGCAGTACTTC. Translation: CASGFETGGWEQYF.

The chain has TRBV2 and TRBJ2-7; 8 bases match TRBD1. V lost 6 bases, J lost 2 bases, and 12 bases stayed unmatched. This CDR3 has 16 residues. From germline, CDR1 is SNHLY and CDR2 FYNNEI. The CDR3, as DNA: TGTGCCAGCAGCTTTAACCCGACAGGGGTAGCCTACGAGCAGTACTTC. Its translation is CASSFNPTGVAYEQYF.

The rearrangement joins TRBV7-9 to TRBJ2-7, with D tentatively TRBD1 (6 bases). This CDR3 is 14 amino acids long. V dropped 1 base and J dropped 7 bases, with 14 bases sitting between them. Germline CDR1 SEHNR, CDR2 FQNEAQ (reference sequence). CDR3 loop: CASSLGAGAREQYF. The CDR3 bases are TGTGCCAGCAGCTTAGGGGCAGGGGCGAGGGAGCAGTACTTC.

The chain combines TRBV6-6 with TRBJ1-4, with D unclear. This CDR3 has 15 amino acids. Trimming cost V 3 bases and J 8 bases, with 16 bases left between them. From germline, CDR1 is MNHNY and CDR2 SVGAGI (reference sequence). The CDR3 sequence is CASSYFPSGGEKLFF. The CDR3 DNA reads as TGTGCCAGCAGTTATTTTCCCTCAGGCGGGGAAAAACTGTTTTTT.

The chain employs TRBV6-6 and TRBJ1-1; possibly TRBD1 for D (5 bases). V lost 11 bases, J lost 4 bases, and 20 bases lay in between. Per the germline V gene, CDR1 is MNHNY and CDR2 is SVGAGI (reference sequence). This CDR3 comprises 14 residues. The CDR3 nucleotides are TGTGCCGCCAGGGCAGGGCGCGATTCCACTGAAGCTTTCTTT. Its translation: CAARAGRDSTEAFF.

The gene calls are TRBV4-2 and TRBJ1-5, with 7 bases that match TRBD1. With 1 base clipped from V and 2 bases from J, the junction kept 2 bases outside the gene matches. This CDR3 comprises 15 residues. Germline lookup yields CDR1 LGHNA and CDR2 YNFKEQ. The CDR3 here is CASSQVDRGNQPQHF. The CDR3 nucleotides read TGTGCCAGCAGCCAAGTTGACAGGGGCAATCAGCCCCAGCATTTT.

This clone was seen a single time. The chain is built from TRBV6-1 and TRBJ2-2; D may be TRBD2 (6 bases). The CDR3 contains 15 residues. V lost 2 bases, J lost 6 bases, and 13 bases lay in between. Germline V gene sequence: CDR1 MNHNS, CDR2 SASEGT. The CDR3 loop is CASSESGGSSGELFF. CDR3 DNA sequence: TGTGCCAGCAGTGAATCCGGGGGTAGCTCCGGGGAGCTGTTTTTT.

This clone was seen once. The V and J genes are TRBV9 and TRBJ2-1; possibly TRBD2 for D (6 bases). The CDR3 totals 16 residues. The V gene's germline CDR1 is SGDLS and CDR2 YYNGEE. V shed 0 bases and J shed 5 bases, with 15 bases lying between them. The CDR3 bases are TGTGCCAGCAGCGTAGTTCCGGGGACTGAAAACAATGAGCAGTTCTTC. This translates into CASSVVPGTENNEQFF. The variable domain in full, with the rest retrieved from reference TRBV9 and TRBJ2-1, is DSGVTQTPKHLITATGQRVTLRCSPRSGDLSVYWYQQSLDQGLQFLIQYYNGEERAKGNILERFSAQQFPDLHSELNLSSLELGDSALYFCASSVVPGTENNEQFFGPGTRLTVL.

This chain uses TRBV11-3 with TRBJ1-1, with D tentatively TRBD1 (6 bases). Trimming pared 5 bases from V and 1 base from J, leaving 8 bases between. Germline lookup yields CDR1 SGHNT and CDR2 YENEEA. This CDR3 has 13 amino acids. CDR3 nucleotides: TGTGCCAGCAGCATGACAGGGAACACTGAAGCTTTCTTT. This gives the protein CASSMTGNTEAFF.

The chain couples TRBV4-1 to TRBJ1-4, with 7 positions matching TRBD1. V lost 6 bases and J lost 3; bases outside the gene matches: 7. CDR1 MGHRA and CDR2 YSYEKL come from the germline V gene. There are 15 residues in the CDR3. The CDR3 region is CASSRAGTANEKLFF. The CDR3, as DNA: TGCGCCAGCAGTCGTGCCGGGACAGCTAATGAAAAACTGTTTTTT.

The chain has TRBV27 and TRBJ2-5, with 8 bases fitting TRBD1. The length of the CDR3 is 15 residues. The ends lost 0 bases at V and 4 bases at J; junction bases unmatched: 4. Germline values: CDR1 MNHEY, CDR2 SMNVEV (reference sequence). The chain's CDR3 is CASSLSPDRVETQYF. The CDR3 DNA reads TGTGCCAGCAGTTTATCTCCGGACAGGGTAGAGACCCAGTACTTC.

This clone was found a few times. V gene TRBV14 combines with J gene TRBJ1-6, with TRBD1 matching over 7 bases. The CDR3 runs to 15 residues. The V gene end was trimmed by 1 base and the J gene end by 10 bases; junction bases not matched to a gene: 7. Germline CDR1 reads SGHDN; CDR2 reads FVKESK. The CDR3 sequence is CASSQATGTESPLHF. The CDR3 DNA reads as TGTGCCAGCAGCCAAGCGACAGGGACGGAATCACCCCTCCACTTT.

This clone was found a few times. J is TRBJ2-7 and V is TRBV9; D might be TRBD1 (5 bases). Trimming shortened V by 0 bases and J by 4 bases, and 11 bases separated the two germline ends. The germline V gene encodes CDR1 SGDLS and CDR2 YYNGEE. The CDR3 sequence is 14 residues long. The CDR3 sequence is CASSVGTTGYEQYF. The CDR3 nucleotides are TGTGCCAGCAGCGTAGGGACCACAGGTTACGAGCAGTACTTC.

The rearrangement links TRBV5-1 to TRBJ2-7, with TRBD1 identical over 9 bases. Looked up from germline, CDR1 is SGHRS and CDR2 is YFSETQ. With V trimmed by 7 bases and J by 6 bases, 8 bases remained unmatched. This CDR3 is built from 13 residues. The CDR3 reads CASSGTGMSEQYF. CDR3 sequence (DNA): TGCGCCAGCTCCGGGACAGGGATGTCCGAGCAGTACTTC. Drawing the rest from reference TRBV5-1 and TRBJ2-7, the complete variable domain is KAGVTQTPRYLIKTRGQQVTLSCSPISGHRSVSWYQQTPGQGLQFLFEYFSETQRNKGNFPGRFSGRQFSNSRSEMNVSTLELGDSALYLCASSGTGMSEQYFGPGTRLTVT.

The CDR3: CASSLTADSDLSGANVLTF. CDR3 nucleotides: TGTGCCAGCAGCTTAACGGCGGACAGCGACCTCTCTGGGGCCAACGTCCTGACTTTC. The chain is built from TRBV7-3 and TRBJ2-6; weak D call: TRBD1 (6 bases). V dropped 0 bases and J dropped 0 bases, with 15 bases sitting between them. This CDR3 has 19 amino acids. Per the germline V gene, CDR1 is SGHTA and CDR2 is FQGTGA.

The chain recombines TRBV19 with TRBJ2-7; 12 positions agree with TRBD1. With 3 bases clipped from V and 0 bases from J, the junction kept 6 bases outside the gene matches. Per germline, CDR1 LNHDA and CDR2 SQIVND (reference sequence). The CDR3 extends over 17 amino acids. The CDR3 region is CASSMEGTGGASYEQYF. CDR3 sequence (DNA): TGTGCCAGTAGTATGGAGGGGACAGGGGGCGCCTCCTACGAGCAGTACTTC.

The chain links TRBV11-2 to TRBJ2-7; tentatively, D is TRBD1 (5 bases). Deletions cut 8 bases from V and 2 bases from J, with 13 bases between. In germline, CDR1 is SGHAT, CDR2 FQNNGV. The CDR3 consists of 13 residues. The CDR3 is CASGPGNPYEQYF. The CDR3 bases are TGTGCCAGCGGCCCAGGGAATCCCTACGAGCAGTACTTC.

V gene TRBV7-9 combines with J gene TRBJ1-1, with D possibly TRBD1 on 6 matching bases. V was trimmed by 6 bases and J by 1 base, leaving 18 bases between them. The CDR3 totals 16 residues. The germline V gene encodes CDR1 SEHNR and CDR2 FQNEAQ (reference sequence). The CDR3 nucleotides read TGTGCCAGCAGGACCGCGCCGGGGGGCAGGAACACTGAAGCTTTCTTT. Residues: CASRTAPGGRNTEAFF. Complete variable domain (other parts from reference TRBV7-9 and TRBJ1-1): DTGVSQNPRHKITKRGQNVTFRCDPISEHNRLYWYRQTLGQGPEFLTYFQNEAQLEKSRLLSDRFSAERPKGSFSTLEIQRTEQGDSAMYLCASRTAPGGRNTEAFFGQGTRLTVV.

This clone came up once. The chain links TRBV6-1 to TRBJ1-2; 10 bases map to TRBD1. After removal of 7 bases from V and 5 bases from J, the junction contained 7 bases not matched to a gene. The germline gives CDR1 MNHNS, CDR2 SASEGT. This CDR3 has 14 residues. CDR3 sequence (DNA): TGTGCCAGCATCTGGGACAGGGGTTGGTATGGCTACACCTTC. As protein: CASIWDRGWYGYTF.

CDR3 sequence reads: CASSATGGRTHNTEAFF. CDR3 DNA: TGTGCCAGCAGCGCCACAGGGGGCAGGACCCATAACACTGAAGCTTTCTTT. The chain couples TRBV9 to TRBJ1-1; 9 bases are shared with TRBD1. Trimming took 3 bases from V and 2 from J; bases not matched to a gene: 11. CDR1 SGDLS and CDR2 YYNGEE come from the germline V gene. This CDR3 has 17 residues. Full variable domain (remainder filled in from reference TRBV9 and TRBJ1-1): DSGVTQTPKHLITATGQRVTLRCSPRSGDLSVYWYQQSLDQGLQFLIQYYNGEERAKGNILERFSAQQFPDLHSELNLSSLELGDSALYFCASSATGGRTHNTEAFFGQGTRLTVV.

The rearrangement links TRBV10-3 to TRBJ2-3, with TRBD1 identical over 7 bases. This CDR3 has 14 amino acids. V was pared by 6 bases and J by 1 base, with 4 bases of the junction left unmatched. CDR1 and CDR2 from the germline V gene are ENHRY and SYGVKD. The CDR3 region is CAIRQGVGTDTQYF. CDR3 nucleotide sequence: TGTGCCATCAGGCAGGGGGTTGGCACAGATACGCAGTATTTT.